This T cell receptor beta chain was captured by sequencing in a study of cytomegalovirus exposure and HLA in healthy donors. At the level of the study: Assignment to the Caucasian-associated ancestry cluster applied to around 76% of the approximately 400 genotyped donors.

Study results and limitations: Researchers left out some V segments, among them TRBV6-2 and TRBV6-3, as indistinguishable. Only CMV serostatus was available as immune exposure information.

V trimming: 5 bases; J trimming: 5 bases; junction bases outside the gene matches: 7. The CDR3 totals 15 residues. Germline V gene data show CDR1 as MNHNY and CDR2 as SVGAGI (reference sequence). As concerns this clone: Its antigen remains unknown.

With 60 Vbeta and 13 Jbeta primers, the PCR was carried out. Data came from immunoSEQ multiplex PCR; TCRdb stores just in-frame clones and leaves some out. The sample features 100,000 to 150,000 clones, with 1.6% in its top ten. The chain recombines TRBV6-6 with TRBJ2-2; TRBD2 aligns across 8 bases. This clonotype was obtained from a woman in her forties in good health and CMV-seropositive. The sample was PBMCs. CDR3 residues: CASSGPSGSTGELFF. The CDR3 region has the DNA TGTGCCAGCAGTGGCCCCAGCGGGAGTACCGGGGAGCTGTTTTTT.